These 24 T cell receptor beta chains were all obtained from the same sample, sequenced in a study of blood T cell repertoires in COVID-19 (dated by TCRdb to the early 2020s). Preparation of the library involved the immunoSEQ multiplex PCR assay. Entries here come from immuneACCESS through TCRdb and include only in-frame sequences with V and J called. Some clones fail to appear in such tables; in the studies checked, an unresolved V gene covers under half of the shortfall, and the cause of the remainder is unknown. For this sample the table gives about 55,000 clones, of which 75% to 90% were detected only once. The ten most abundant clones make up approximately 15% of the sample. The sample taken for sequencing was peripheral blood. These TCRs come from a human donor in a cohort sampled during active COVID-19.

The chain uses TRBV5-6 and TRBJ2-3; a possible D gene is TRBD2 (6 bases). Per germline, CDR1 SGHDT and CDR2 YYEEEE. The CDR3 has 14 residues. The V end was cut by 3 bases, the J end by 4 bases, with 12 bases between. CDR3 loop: CASSSGPGADTQYF. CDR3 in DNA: TGTGCCAGCAGCTCGGGACCGGGGGCAGATACGCAGTATTTT.

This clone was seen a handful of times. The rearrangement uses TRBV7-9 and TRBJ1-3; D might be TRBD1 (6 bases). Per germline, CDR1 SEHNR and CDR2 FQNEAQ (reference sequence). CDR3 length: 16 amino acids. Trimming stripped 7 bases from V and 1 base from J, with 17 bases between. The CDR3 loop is CASTVGRGLSGNTIYF. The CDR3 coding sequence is TGTGCCAGCACCGTCGGCAGGGGCTTATCTGGAAACACCATATATTTT.

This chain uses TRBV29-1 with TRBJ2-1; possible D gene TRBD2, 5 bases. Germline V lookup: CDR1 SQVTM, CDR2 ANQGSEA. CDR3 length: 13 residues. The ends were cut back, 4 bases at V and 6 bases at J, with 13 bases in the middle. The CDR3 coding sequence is TGCAGCGTTGCGGTCCCTAGCAGCAATGAGCAGTTCTTC. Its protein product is CSVAVPSSNEQFF.

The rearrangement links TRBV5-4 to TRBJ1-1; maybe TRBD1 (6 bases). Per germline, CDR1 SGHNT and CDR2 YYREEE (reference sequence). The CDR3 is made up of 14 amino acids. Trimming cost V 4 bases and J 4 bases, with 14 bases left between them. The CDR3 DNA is TGTGCCAGCAGCCCACAGGGTAGGGGCACTGAAGCTTTCTTT. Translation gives CASSPQGRGTEAFF. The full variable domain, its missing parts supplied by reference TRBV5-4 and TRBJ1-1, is ETGVTQSPTHLIKTRGQQVTLRCSSQSGHNTVSWYQQALGQGPQFIFQYYREEENGRGNFPPRFSGLQFPNYSSELNVNALELDDSALYLCASSPQGRGTEAFFGQGTRLTVV.

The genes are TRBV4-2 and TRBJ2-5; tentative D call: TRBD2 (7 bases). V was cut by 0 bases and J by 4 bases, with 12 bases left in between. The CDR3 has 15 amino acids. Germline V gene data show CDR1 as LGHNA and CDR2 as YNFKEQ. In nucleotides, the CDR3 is TGTGCCAGCAGCCAAGATTTAGGGGGGGCAGAGACCCAGTACTTC. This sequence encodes CASSQDLGGAETQYF.

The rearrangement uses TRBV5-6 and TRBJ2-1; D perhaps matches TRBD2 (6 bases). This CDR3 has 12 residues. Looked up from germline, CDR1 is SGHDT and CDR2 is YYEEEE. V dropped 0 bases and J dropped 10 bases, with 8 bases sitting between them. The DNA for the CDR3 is TGTGCCAGCAGCTTGGCGGGGGACGAGCAGTTCTTC. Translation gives CASSLAGDEQFF.

The CDR3 sequence is CASSLRGTGRAGSYEQYF. The CDR3, as DNA: TGTGCCAGCAGTCTCAGGGGGACAGGGAGGGCCGGCTCCTACGAGCAGTACTTC. This chain joins TRBV6-6 and TRBJ2-7; 9 nucleotides match TRBD1. V shed 5 bases and J 0 bases; nucleotides not matched to a gene: 14. Germline values: CDR1 MNHNY, CDR2 SVGAGI (reference sequence). The CDR3 sequence is 18 residues long.

The CDR3 region is CASSYSSGASYEQYF. For the CDR3, the DNA is TGTGCCAGCAGTTACTCTTCGGGAGCGAGCTACGAGCAGTACTTC. V usage is TRBV6-5 and J usage is TRBJ2-7; TRBD2 is a possible D gene (6 bases). The CDR3 covers 15 residues. The germline gives CDR1 MNHEY, CDR2 SVGAGI. V dropped 0 bases and J dropped 3 bases, with 12 bases sitting between them.

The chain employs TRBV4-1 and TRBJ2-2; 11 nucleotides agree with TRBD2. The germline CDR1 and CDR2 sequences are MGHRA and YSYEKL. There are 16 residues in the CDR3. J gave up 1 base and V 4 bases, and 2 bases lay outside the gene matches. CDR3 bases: TGCGCCAGCAGCCCACTAGCGGGAGTGAACACCGGGGAGCTGTTTTTT. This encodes CASSPLAGVNTGELFF.

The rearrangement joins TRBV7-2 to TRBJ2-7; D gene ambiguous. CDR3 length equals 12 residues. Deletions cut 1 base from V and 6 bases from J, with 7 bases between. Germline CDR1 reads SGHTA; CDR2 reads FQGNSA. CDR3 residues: CASSLESGEQYF. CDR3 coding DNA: TGTGCCAGCAGCTTAGAGAGTGGCGAGCAGTACTTC.

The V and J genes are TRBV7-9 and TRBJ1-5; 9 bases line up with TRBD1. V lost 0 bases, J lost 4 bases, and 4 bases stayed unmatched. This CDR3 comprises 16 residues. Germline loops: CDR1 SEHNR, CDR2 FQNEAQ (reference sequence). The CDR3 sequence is CASSLAPGQGNQPQHF. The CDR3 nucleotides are TGTGCCAGCAGCTTAGCCCCGGGACAGGGTAATCAGCCCCAGCATTTT.

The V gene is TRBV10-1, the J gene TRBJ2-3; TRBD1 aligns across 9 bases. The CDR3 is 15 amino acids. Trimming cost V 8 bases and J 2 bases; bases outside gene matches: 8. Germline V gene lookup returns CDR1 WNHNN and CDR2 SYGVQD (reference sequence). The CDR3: CASVAGTGPTDTQYF. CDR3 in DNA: TGCGCCAGCGTCGCCGGGACAGGGCCCACAGATACGCAGTATTTT.

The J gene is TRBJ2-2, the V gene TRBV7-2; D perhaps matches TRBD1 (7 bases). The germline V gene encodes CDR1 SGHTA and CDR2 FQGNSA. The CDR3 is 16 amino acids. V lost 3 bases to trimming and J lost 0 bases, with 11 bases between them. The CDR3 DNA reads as TGTGCCAGCAGCTTCCAGGGGGGTTCGAACACCGGGGAGCTGTTTTTT. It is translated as CASSFQGGSNTGELFF.

CDR3 loop: CASSRQFQGASNSPLHF. The CDR3 bases are TGCGCCAGCAGCCGCCAATTCCAGGGGGCTAGTAATTCACCCCTCCACTTT. This chain joins TRBV4-1 and TRBJ1-6, with 8 bases matching TRBD1. Trimming at V came to 4 bases and at J to 6 bases, leaving 11 bases not matched to a gene. The germline CDR1 and CDR2 sequences are MGHRA and YSYEKL. This CDR3 has 17 amino acids.

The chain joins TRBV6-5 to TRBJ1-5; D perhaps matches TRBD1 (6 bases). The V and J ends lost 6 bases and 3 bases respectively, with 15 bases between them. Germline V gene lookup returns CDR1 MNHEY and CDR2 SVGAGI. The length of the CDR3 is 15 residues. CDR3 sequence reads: CASRKGGGINQPQHF. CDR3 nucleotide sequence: TGTGCCAGCAGAAAAGGGGGGGGGATCAATCAGCCCCAGCATTTT.

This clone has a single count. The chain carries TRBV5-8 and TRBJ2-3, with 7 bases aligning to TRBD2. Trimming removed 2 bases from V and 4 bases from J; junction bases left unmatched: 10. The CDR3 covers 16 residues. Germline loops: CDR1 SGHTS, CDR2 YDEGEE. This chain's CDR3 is CASSFFGLAESDTQYF. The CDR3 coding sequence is TGTGCCAGCAGCTTTTTCGGGCTAGCGGAATCAGATACGCAGTATTTT.

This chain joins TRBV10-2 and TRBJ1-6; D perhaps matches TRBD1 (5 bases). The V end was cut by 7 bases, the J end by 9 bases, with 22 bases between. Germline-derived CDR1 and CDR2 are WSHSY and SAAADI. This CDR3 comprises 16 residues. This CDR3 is CASTSRVEGVGSPLHF. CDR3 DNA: TGCGCCAGCACTTCAAGGGTGGAAGGGGTCGGTTCACCCCTCCACTTT.

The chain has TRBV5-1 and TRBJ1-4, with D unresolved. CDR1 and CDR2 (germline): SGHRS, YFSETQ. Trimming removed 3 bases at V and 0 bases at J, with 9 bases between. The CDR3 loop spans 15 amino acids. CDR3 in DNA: TGCGCCAGCAGCTGGGAGGGTGCAACTAATGAAAAACTGTTTTTT. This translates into CASSWEGATNEKLFF.

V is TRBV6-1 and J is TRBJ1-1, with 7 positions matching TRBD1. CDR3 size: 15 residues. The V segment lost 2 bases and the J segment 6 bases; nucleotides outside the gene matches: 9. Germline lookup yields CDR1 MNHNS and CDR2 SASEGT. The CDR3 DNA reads TGTGCCAGCAGTGAACAACTAGACAGGGTCTCTGAAGCTTTCTTT. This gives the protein CASSEQLDRVSEAFF.

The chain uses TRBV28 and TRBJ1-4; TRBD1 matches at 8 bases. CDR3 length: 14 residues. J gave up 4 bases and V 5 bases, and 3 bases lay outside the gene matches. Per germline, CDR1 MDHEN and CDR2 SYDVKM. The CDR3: CASSRDRLNEKLFF. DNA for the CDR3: TGTGCCAGCAGTCGGGACAGGCTTAATGAAAAACTGTTTTTT.

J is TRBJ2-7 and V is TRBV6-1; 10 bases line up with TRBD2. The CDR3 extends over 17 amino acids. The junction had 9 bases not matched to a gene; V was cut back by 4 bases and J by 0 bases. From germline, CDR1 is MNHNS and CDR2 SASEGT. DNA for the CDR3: TGTGCCAGCAGTGTGGGTAGCGGGGGGATTCTCTCCTACGAGCAGTACTTC. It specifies CASSVGSGGILSYEQYF.

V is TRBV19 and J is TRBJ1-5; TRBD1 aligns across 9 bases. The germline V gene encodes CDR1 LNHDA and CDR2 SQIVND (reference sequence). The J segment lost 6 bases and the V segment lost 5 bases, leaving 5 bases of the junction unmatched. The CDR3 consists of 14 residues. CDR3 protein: CASSETGGRQPQHF. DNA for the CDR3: TGTGCCAGTAGTGAGACAGGGGGTCGTCAGCCCCAGCATTTT.

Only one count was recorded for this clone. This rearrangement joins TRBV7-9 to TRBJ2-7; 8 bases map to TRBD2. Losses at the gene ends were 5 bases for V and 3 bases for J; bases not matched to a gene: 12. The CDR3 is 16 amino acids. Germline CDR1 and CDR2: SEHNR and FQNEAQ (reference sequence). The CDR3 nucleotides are TGTGCCAGCAGCGGGCCGGGAGGGTCGGGTTTCTACGAGCAGTACTTC. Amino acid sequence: CASSGPGGSGFYEQYF.

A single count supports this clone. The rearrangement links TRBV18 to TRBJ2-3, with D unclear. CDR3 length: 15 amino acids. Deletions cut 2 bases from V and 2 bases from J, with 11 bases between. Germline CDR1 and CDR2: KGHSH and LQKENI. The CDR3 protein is CASSPSSRYTDTQYF. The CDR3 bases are TGTGCCAGCTCACCAAGTAGCCGGTACACAGATACGCAGTATTTT.